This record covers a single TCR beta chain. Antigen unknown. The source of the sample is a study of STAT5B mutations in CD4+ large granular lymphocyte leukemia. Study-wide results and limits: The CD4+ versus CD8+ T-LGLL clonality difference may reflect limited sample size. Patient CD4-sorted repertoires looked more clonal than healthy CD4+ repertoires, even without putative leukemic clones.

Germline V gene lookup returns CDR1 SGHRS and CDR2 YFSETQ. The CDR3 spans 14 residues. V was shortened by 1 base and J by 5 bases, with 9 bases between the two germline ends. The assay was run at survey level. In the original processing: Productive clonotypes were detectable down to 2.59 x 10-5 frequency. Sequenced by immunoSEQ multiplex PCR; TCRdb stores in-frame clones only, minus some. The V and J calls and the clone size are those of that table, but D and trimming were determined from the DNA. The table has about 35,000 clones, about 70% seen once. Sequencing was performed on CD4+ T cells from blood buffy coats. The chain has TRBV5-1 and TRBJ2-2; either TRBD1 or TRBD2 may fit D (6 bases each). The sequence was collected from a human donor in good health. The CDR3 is CASSLRGETGELFF. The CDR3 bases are TGCGCCAGCAGCTTGAGGGGGGAAACCGGGGAGCTGTTTTTT.